This is a list of T cell receptor beta chains from one sample in a study of shared T cell receptors in the human thymus. Only in-frame clones appear in the TCRdb table, and some are missing; sequencing was by immunoSEQ multiplex PCR. The table has 720,000 or so clones, 80% to 90% seen once. This sample was shared with a second study, whose subject was human thymus T cells.

The source material was thymocytes. These receptors came from a girl under three years old with a congenital heart defect. The CDR3 runs from the conserved cysteine through the conserved F or W. D genes are given only for firm matches. Where a row states a size, it is once, few, many or the class of an expanded clone; other rows omit it.

>TRBD2|TRBV2|few|TRBJ2-1
CASISGGGHHEQFF
TGTGCCAGCATTTCAGGCGGGGGGCACCATGAGCAGTTCTTC
>-|TRBV25-1|-|TRBJ1-1
CASSWRNTEAFF
TGTGCCAGCAGTTGGAGGAACACTGAAGCTTTCTTT
>-|TRBV4-1|-|TRBJ1-2
CASSQEGGYDGYTF
TGCGCCAGCAGCCAAGAAGGAGGGTACGATGGCTACACCTTC
>-|TRBV10-3|once|TRBJ2-5
CATSVGGPQETQYF
TGTGCCACCTCGGTGGGGGGTCCACAAGAGACCCAGTACTTC
>TRBD1|TRBV5-8|-|TRBJ1-5
CASSLTKLGTDDQPQHF
TGTGCCAGCAGCCTGACCAAGCTCGGGACAGATGATCAGCCCCAGCATTTT
>-|TRBV6-6|-|TRBJ1-1
CASSYRQLSKAFF
TGTGCCAGCAGTTATCGACAGTTGAGCAAAGCTTTCTTT
>TRBD2|TRBV10-1|-|TRBJ2-5
CASSPGLAGGLRRETQYF
TGCGCCAGCAGTCCGGGACTAGCGGGGGGGCTGCGGAGAGAGACCCAGTACTTC
>-|TRBV29-1|-|TRBJ1-2
CSGSQGNPYGYTF
TGCAGCGGCAGTCAGGGAAATCCCTATGGCTACACCTTC
>TRBD1|TRBV6-5|few|TRBJ1-1
CASSKTGGETEAFF
TGTGCCAGCAGTAAGACAGGGGGTGAAACTGAAGCTTTCTTT
>-|TRBV29-1|few|TRBJ1-2
CSVEDSSEQPNYGYTF
TGCAGCGTTGAAGATAGTTCGGAACAGCCTAACTATGGCTACACCTTC
>TRBD2|TRBV15|-|TRBJ2-1
CATSGLAGGASEQFF
TGTGCCACCAGCGGTTTAGCGGGGGGGGCCAGTGAGCAGTTCTTC
>-|TRBV7-7|few|TRBJ1-4
CASSQDIREKLFF
TGTGCTAGCAGCCAGGACATTCGAGAAAAACTGTTTTTT
>-|TRBV12-5|once|TRBJ1-1
CASAPGVRNTEAFF
TGTGCTAGTGCCCCAGGGGTCAGGAACACTGAAGCTTTCTTT
>TRBD1|TRBV10-2|-|TRBJ1-6
CATLSTGKNTPLHF
TGCGCCACCCTTTCGACAGGGAAAAATACACCCCTCCACTTT
>TRBD2|TRBV7-6|-|TRBJ2-3
CASSRKGTSGGVDTQYF
TGTGCCAGCAGCCGAAAGGGGACTAGCGGGGGGGTTGATACGCAGTATTTT
>-|TRBV5-6|-|TRBJ1-3
CASSSQRWQTGNTIYF
TGTGCCAGCAGCTCTCAACGGTGGCAGACCGGGAACACCATATATTTT
>-|TRBV7-2|-|TRBJ2-4
CASSLARGGAGKNIQYF
TGTGCCAGCAGCTTAGCGAGGGGGGGCGCGGGCAAAAACATTCAGTACTTC
>TRBD2|TRBV7-9|-|TRBJ2-5
CASSGSGGASRAQYF
TGTGCCAGCAGCGGCTCCGGGGGGGCCAGCAGGGCCCAGTACTTC
>TRBD1|TRBV30|once|TRBJ2-1
CAWRRQGSGEQFF
TGTGCCTGGAGGAGACAGGGATCCGGTGAGCAGTTCTTC
>-|TRBV5-1|-|TRBJ1-4
CASSFTSGPANEKLFF
TGCGCCAGCAGCTTTACGTCGGGTCCGGCTAATGAAAAACTGTTTTTT
>TRBD1|TRBV6-1|-|TRBJ1-1
CASREKSILRDRGNTEAFF
TGTGCCAGCAGGGAAAAATCCATCCTCCGGGACAGGGGGAACACTGAAGCTTTCTTT
>TRBD1|TRBV5-4|-|TRBJ1-2
CASSADLSGTGYGYTF
TGTGCCAGCAGCGCCGACCTTTCCGGGACAGGCTATGGCTACACCTTC
>-|TRBV4-1|few|TRBJ1-4
CASSLETGEKLFF
TGCGCCAGCAGCCTTGAAACAGGGGAAAAACTGTTTTTT
>-|TRBV23-1|-|TRBJ1-1
CASSQSDKFLRAFF
TGCGCCAGCAGTCAATCCGACAAGTTTTTGCGAGCTTTCTTT
>TRBD2|TRBV9|few|TRBJ2-1
CASSQRTSGGASSYNEQFF
TGTGCCAGCAGCCAACGGACTAGCGGGGGGGCAAGCTCCTACAATGAGCAGTTCTTC
>-|TRBV5-1|few|TRBJ2-7
CASSLGGSSYEQYF
TGCGCCAGCAGCTTGGGCGGCAGCTCCTACGAGCAGTACTTC
>TRBD2|TRBV5-1|once|TRBJ2-7
CASSFFGAGGLYF
TGCGCCAGCAGCTTTTTTGGTGCGGGGGGCCTGTACTTC
>TRBD1|TRBV6-1|-|TRBJ2-3
CASRHRGESTDTQYF
TGTGCCAGCAGGCACAGGGGAGAGTCTACAGATACGCAGTATTTT
>-|TRBV10-3|-|TRBJ1-3
CAISERGSGNTIYF
TGTGCCATCAGTGAAAGGGGCTCTGGAAACACCATATATTTT